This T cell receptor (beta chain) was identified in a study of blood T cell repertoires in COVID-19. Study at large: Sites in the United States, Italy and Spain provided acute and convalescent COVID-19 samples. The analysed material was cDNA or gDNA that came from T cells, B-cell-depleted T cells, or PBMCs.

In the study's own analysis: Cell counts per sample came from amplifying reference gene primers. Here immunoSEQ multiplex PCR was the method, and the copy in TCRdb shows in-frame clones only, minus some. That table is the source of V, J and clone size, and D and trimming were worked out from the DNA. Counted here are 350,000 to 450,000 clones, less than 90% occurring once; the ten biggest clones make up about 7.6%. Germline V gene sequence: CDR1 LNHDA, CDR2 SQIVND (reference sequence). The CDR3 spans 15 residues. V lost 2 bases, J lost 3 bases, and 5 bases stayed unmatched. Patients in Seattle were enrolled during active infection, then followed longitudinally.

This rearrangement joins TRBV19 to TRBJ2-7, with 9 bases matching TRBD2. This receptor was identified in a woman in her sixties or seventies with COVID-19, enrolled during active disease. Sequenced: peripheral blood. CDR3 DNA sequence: TGTGCCAGTAGTATAACTAGCGGGCTGTTCTACGAGCAGTACTTC. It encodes CASSITSGLFYEQYF.